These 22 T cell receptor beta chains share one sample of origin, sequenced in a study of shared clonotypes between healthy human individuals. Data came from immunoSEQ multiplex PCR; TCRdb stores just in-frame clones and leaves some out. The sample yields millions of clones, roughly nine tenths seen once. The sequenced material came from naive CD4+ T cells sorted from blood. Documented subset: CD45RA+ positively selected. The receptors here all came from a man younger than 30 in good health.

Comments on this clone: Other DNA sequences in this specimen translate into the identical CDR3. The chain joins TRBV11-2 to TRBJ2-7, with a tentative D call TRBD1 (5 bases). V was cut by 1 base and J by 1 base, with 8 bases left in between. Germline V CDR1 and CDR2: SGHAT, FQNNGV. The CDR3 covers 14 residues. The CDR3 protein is CASSLVTGSYEQYF. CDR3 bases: TGTGCCAGCAGCTTAGTTACAGGTTCCTACGAGCAGTACTTC. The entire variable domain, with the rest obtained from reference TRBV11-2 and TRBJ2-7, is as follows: EAGVAQSPRYKIIEKRQSVAFWCNPISGHATLYWYQQILGQGPKLLIQFQNNGVVDDSQLPKDRFSAERLKGVDSTLKIQPAKLEDSAVYLCASSLVTGSYEQYFGPGTRLTVT.

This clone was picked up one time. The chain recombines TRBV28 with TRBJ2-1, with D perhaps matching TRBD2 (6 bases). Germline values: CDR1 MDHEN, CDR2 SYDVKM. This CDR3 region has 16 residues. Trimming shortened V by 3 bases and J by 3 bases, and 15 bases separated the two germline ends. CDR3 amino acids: CASSLGRYPLYNEQFF. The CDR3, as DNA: TGTGCCAGCAGTTTGGGGAGGTACCCGCTCTACAATGAGCAGTTCTTC. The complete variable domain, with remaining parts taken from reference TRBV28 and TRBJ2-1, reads DVKVTQSSRYLVKRTGEKVFLECVQDMDHENMFWYRQDPGLGLRLIYFSYDVKMKEKGDIPEGYSVSREKKERFSLILESASTNQTSMYLCASSLGRYPLYNEQFFGPGTRLTVL.

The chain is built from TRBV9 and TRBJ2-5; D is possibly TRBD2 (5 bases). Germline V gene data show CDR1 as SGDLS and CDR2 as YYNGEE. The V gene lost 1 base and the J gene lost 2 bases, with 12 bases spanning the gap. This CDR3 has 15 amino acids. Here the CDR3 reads CASSVTPTGQETQYF. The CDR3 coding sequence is TGTGCCAGCAGCGTAACTCCTACGGGGCAAGAGACCCAGTACTTC.

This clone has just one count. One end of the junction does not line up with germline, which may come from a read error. In DNA, the CDR3 is TGTGCCAGCAGCTTTACGGGGGATTGGCCAGGTTATTTCATCTTT. Translation: CASSFTGDWPGYFIF. The chain couples TRBV5-5 to TRBJ1-6, with D possibly matching TRBD1 (5 bases). CDR3 length: 15 residues. Germline CDR1 SGHKS, CDR2 YYEKEE (reference sequence).

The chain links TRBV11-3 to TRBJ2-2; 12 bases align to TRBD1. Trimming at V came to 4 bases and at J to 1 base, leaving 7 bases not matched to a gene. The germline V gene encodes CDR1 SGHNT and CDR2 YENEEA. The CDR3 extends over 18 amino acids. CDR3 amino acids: CASSSPGQGAGNTGELFF. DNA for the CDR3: TGTGCCAGCAGCTCCCCGGGACAGGGGGCCGGGAACACCGGGGAGCTGTTTTTT.

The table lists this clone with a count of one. CDR3 coding DNA: TGTGCCATCAGTGACGGGGTCTCCTACAATGAGCAGTTCTTC. This codes for CAISDGVSYNEQFF. The rearrangement links TRBV10-3 to TRBJ2-1; possible D gene TRBD2, 5 bases. Germline V gene lookup returns CDR1 ENHRY and CDR2 SYGVKD. The CDR3 sequence is 14 residues long. Trimming took 3 bases from V and 0 from J, leaving 6 bases between them.

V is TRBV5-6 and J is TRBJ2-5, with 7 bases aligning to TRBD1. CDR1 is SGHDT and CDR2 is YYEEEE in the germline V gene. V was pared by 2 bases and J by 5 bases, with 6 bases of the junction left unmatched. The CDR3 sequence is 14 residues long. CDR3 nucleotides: TGTGCCAGCAGCTTATACAGGGGTTCCGAGACCCAGTACTTC. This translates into CASSLYRGSETQYF.

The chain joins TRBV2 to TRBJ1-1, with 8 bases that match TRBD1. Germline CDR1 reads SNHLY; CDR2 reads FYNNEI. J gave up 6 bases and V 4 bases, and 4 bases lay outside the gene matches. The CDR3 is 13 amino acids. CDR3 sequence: CASSVQGVAEAFF. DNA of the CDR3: TGTGCCAGCAGTGTACAGGGGGTCGCTGAAGCTTTCTTT.

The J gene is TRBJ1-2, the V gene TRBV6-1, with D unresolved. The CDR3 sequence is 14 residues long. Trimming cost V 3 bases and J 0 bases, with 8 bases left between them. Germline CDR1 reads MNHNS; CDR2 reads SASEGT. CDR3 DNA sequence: TGTGCCAGCAGTGATGGAGAAGCTAACTATGGCTACACCTTC. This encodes CASSDGEANYGYTF.

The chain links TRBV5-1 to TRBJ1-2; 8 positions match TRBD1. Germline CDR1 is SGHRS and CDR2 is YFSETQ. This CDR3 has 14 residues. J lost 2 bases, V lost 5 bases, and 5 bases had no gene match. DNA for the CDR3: TGCGCCAGCAGGACAGGGGTAGGAAACTATGGCTACACCTTC. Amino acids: CASRTGVGNYGYTF.

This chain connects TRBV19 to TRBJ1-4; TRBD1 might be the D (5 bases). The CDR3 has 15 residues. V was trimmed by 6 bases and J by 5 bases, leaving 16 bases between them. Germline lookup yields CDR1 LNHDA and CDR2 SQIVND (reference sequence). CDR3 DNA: TGTGCCAGTAGGGATGGGACGGTCCGGAATGAAAAACTGTTTTTT. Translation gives CASRDGTVRNEKLFF.

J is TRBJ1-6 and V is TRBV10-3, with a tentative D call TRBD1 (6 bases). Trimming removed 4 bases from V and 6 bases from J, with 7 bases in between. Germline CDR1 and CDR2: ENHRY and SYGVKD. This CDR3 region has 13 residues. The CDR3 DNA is TGTGCCATCAGTGGACAGGCTAATTCACCCCTCCACTTT. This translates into CAISGQANSPLHF.

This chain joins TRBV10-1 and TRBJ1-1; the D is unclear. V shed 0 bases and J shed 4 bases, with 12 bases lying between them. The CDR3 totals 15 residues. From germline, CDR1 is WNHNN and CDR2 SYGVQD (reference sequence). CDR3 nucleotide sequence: TGCGCCAGCAGTGAGTCGAAATCCGGGGTCACTGAAGCTTTCTTT. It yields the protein CASSESKSGVTEAFF.

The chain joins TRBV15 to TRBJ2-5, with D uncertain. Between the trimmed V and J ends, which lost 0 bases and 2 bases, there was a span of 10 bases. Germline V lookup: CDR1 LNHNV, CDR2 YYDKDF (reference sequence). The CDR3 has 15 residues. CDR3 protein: CATSRDPLGQETQYF. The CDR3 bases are TGTGCCACCAGCAGAGATCCCCTAGGGCAAGAGACCCAGTACTTC.

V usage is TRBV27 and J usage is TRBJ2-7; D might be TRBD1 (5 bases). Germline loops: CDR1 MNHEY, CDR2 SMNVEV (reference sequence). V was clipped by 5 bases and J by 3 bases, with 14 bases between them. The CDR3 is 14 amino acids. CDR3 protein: CASSPGQGIYEQYF. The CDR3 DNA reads TGTGCCAGCAGTCCCGGGCAGGGTATCTACGAGCAGTACTTC.

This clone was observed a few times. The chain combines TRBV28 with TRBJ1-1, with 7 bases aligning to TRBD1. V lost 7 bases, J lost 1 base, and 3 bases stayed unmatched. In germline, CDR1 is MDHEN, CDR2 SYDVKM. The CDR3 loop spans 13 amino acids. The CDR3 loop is CASKGATNTEAFF. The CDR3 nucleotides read TGTGCCAGCAAGGGGGCAACGAACACTGAAGCTTTCTTT.

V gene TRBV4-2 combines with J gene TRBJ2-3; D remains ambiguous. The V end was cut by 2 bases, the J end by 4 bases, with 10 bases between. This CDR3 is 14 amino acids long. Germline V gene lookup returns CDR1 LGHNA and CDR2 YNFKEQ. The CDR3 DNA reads TGTGCCAGCAGCCAACCTCAGCCCCCAGATACGCAGTATTTT. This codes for CASSQPQPPDTQYF.

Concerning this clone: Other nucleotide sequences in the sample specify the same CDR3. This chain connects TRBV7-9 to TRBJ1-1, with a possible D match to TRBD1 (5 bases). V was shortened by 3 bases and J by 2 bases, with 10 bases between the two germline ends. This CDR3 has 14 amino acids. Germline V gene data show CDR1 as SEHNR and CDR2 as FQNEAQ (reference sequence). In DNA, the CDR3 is TGTGCCAGCAGCTTCACAGGTCTAAACACTGAAGCTTTCTTT. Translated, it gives CASSFTGLNTEAFF.

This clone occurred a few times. The CDR3, as DNA: TGTGCCAGCTCACCACCTAGGACAGGGGGCGGCACTGAAGCTTTCTTT. This translates into CASSPPRTGGGTEAFF. V gene TRBV18 combines with J gene TRBJ1-1, with TRBD1 matching 11 bases. The CDR3 contains 16 residues. CDR1 and CDR2 (germline): KGHSH, LQKENI. With 0 bases clipped from V and 4 bases from J, the junction kept 4 bases outside the gene matches. Using reference TRBV18 and TRBJ1-1 for the parts outside the CDR3, the full variable domain is NAGVMQNPRHLVRRRGQEARLRCSPMKGHSHVYWYRQLPEEGLKFMVYLQKENIIDESGMPKERFSAEFPKEGPSILRIQQVVRGDSAAYFCASSPPRTGGGTEAFFGQGTRLTVV.

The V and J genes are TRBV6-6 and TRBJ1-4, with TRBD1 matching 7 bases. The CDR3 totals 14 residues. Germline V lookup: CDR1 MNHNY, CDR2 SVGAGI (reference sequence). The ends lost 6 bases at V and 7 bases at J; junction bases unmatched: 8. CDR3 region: CASRPGTVPEKLFF. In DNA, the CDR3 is TGTGCCAGCAGACCGGGGACAGTACCTGAAAAACTGTTTTTT.

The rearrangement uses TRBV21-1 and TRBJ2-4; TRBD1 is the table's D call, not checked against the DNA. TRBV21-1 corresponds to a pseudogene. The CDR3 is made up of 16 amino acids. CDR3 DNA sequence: TGTGCCAGCAGCAAATCGGTTGGGCTAGCCAAAAACATTCAGTACTTC. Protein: CASSKSVGLAKNIQYF.

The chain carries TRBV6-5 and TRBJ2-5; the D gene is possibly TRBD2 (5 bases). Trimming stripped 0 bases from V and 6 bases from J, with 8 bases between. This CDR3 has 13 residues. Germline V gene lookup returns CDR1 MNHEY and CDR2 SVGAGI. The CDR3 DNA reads TGTGCCAGCAGTTACTCTGACTACCAGACCCAGTACTTC. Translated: CASSYSDYQTQYF.